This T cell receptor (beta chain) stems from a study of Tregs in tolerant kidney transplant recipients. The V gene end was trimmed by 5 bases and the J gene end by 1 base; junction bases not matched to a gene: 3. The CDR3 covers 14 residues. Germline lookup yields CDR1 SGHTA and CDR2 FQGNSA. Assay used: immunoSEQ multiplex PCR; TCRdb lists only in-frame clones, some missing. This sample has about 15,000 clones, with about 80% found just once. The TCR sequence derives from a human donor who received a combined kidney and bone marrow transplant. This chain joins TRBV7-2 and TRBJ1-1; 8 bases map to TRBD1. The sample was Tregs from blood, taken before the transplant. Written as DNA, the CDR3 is TGTGCCAGCAGCCATGGGACAGGGAACACTGAAGCTTTCTTT. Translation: CASSHGTGNTEAFF.